The source of this TCR beta chain is a study of identifying expanded T cells in peripheral blood. The CDR3 sequence is 14 residues long. Germline CDR1 reads MNHNS; CDR2 reads SASEGT. Trimming removed 7 bases at V and 2 bases at J, with 11 bases between. Collection occurred without any documented infections or immune events in donors. Sequenced by immunoSEQ multiplex PCR; TCRdb stores in-frame clones only, minus some. The sample includes approximately 91,000 clones, around 88% of them seen just once. The clonotype comes from a person aged 18 to 75 in good health. The rearrangement uses TRBV6-1 and TRBJ2-2; unclear D gene. Input material: blood. CDR3 residues: CASTKDPNTGELFF. The CDR3 nucleotides read TGTGCCAGCACCAAAGACCCTAACACCGGGGAGCTGTTTTTT.